These 9 T cell receptor beta chains were sequenced from one sample in a study of T cell changes during pregnancy in multiple sclerosis. Here immunoSEQ multiplex PCR was the method, and the copy in TCRdb shows in-frame clones only, minus some. The sample lists about 98,000 clones, 90% to 95% seen once, with about 2% in the top ten. Sequencing used peripheral blood, obtained after pregnancy. Receptor source: a female donor in good health, enrolled as a control in a pregnancy study.

The V and J genes are TRBV14 and TRBJ2-2; D not resolved. Germline CDR1 SGHDN, CDR2 FVKESK. The CDR3 sequence is 12 residues long. Trimming left V 4 bases short and J 8 bases short, with 8 bases between. CDR3 loop: CASSLPRGELFF. DNA for the CDR3: TGTGCCAGCAGCCTTCCCCGGGGGGAGCTGTTTTTT.

The rearrangement joins TRBV28 to TRBJ1-3; 10 bases are shared with TRBD1. The germline CDR1 and CDR2 sequences are MDHEN and SYDVKM. The CDR3 is 15 residues long. Trimming took 5 bases from V and 10 from J; bases not matched to a gene: 11. The CDR3 protein is CASSLGQGMKWTIYF. Here the CDR3 DNA reads TGTGCCAGCAGTCTGGGACAGGGGATGAAGTGGACCATATATTTT.

The chain has TRBV27 and TRBJ2-3, with 7 bases fitting TRBD2. J gave up 4 bases and V 2 bases, and 6 bases lay outside the gene matches. The CDR3 contains 15 residues. CDR1 and CDR2 (germline): MNHEY, SMNVEV (reference sequence). The CDR3 spells CASSLMGGGADTQYF. The CDR3 nucleotides are TGTGCCAGCAGTTTAATGGGCGGGGGTGCAGATACGCAGTATTTT.

This chain uses TRBV11-2 with TRBJ1-4, with D maybe TRBD1 (6 bases). The CDR3 totals 15 residues. The germline V gene has CDR1 SGHAT and CDR2 FQNNGV. V was clipped by 0 bases and J by 10 bases, with 15 bases between them. CDR3 region: CASSLDIQGRGKLFF. The CDR3 bases are TGTGCCAGCAGCTTAGATATACAGGGACGCGGAAAACTGTTTTTT.

The chain couples TRBV18 to TRBJ2-3; 9 positions match TRBD2. Germline-derived CDR1 and CDR2 are KGHSH and LQKENI. This CDR3 region has 18 residues. With 5 bases clipped from V and 0 bases from J, the junction kept 12 bases outside the gene matches. The CDR3 loop reads CASSTRLAEEYSTDTQYF. CDR3 DNA: TGTGCCAGCTCAACACGACTAGCGGAAGAATATAGCACAGATACGCAGTATTTT.

V gene TRBV20-1 combines with J gene TRBJ2-5; D remains unclear. The germline V gene encodes CDR1 DFQATT and CDR2 SNEGSKA (reference sequence). V dropped 2 bases and J dropped 2 bases, with 3 bases sitting between them. CDR3 length: 11 amino acids. The CDR3 DNA reads TGCAGTGCTAGACCTCAAGAGACCCAGTACTTC. Translating it yields CSARPQETQYF.

Concerning this clone itself: A much larger clone is a single base away; this may be a read error. The V gene is TRBV9, the J gene TRBJ1-2; 7 nucleotides line up with TRBD1. This CDR3 comprises 13 residues. Unmatched junction bases numbered 4, after V lost 4 bases and J lost 4 bases. The germline V gene encodes CDR1 SGDLS and CDR2 YYNGEE. The CDR3 DNA sequence: TGTGCCAGCAGCTTCCGGGACAGCTATGGCTACACCTTC. As protein: CASSFRDSYGYTF.

The rearrangement links TRBV27 to TRBJ2-7; 7 positions agree with TRBD1. The length of the CDR3 is 15 residues. J was trimmed by 5 bases and V by 2 bases; bases with no gene match: 9. CDR1 and CDR2 from the germline V gene are MNHEY and SMNVEV (reference sequence). CDR3 in amino acids: CASSLRAGGNNEQYF. CDR3 sequence (DNA): TGTGCCAGCAGTTTAAGGGCAGGGGGAAACAACGAGCAGTACTTC.

The chain couples TRBV7-9 to TRBJ2-5, with 8 bases aligning to TRBD1. The J call may not be correct, given that the DNA end is closer to TRBJ2-7. Germline CDR1 and CDR2: SEHNR and FQNEAQ (reference sequence). The CDR3 has 15 residues. CDR3 loop: CASSSSGTGGSEQYF. DNA of the CDR3: TGTGCCAGCAGCTCTAGTGGGACAGGAGGGTCCGAGCAGTACTTC.